The source of this T cell receptor (beta chain) is a study of cytomegalovirus exposure and HLA in healthy donors. PCR amplification relied on 60 Vbeta primers (plus 13 Jbeta primers). The assay was immunoSEQ multiplex PCR, and TCRdb's table has in-frame clones only and misses some. The sample table sets out tens of thousands of clones. Details on this clone: The antigen remains unidentified.

Overall study results and limits: Investigators reported approximately 150 TCR beta chains as tied to cytomegalovirus. TCR beta sequences reportedly predicted the HLA-A and HLA-B alleles of most subjects accurately.

Sample: PBMCs. The sequence came from a man aged 45-65 years in good health and CMV-seronegative.

The CDR3 DNA is TGCAGTGCTAGCGGGTTCATTCAGTACTTC. This gives the protein CSASGFIQYF. V is TRBV20-1 and J is TRBJ2-4; D is unresolved. The CDR3 runs 10 residues. The V and J ends lost 3 bases and 9 bases respectively, with 6 bases between them. Germline CDR1 and CDR2: DFQATT and SNEGSKA (reference sequence).